One sample yielded the 20 T cell receptor beta chains listed below, sequenced in a study of monozygotic twins with inflammatory bowel disease. Following a re-call of the 5' RACE reads, TCRdb has one entry per CDR3 protein and lacks DNA. The sample has 190,000 or so distinct CDR3 sequences. The specimen sequenced was blood. The receptor set was obtained from a human donor with ulcerative colitis or Crohn's disease, or a healthy co-twin of an affected twin (not recorded which).

The chain couples TRBV6-1 to TRBJ1-2; TCRdb outputs TRBD1, but without DNA this stays unchecked. Per germline, CDR1 MNHNS and CDR2 SASEGT. The CDR3 has 15 residues. CDR3 sequence: CASSDEAGGNYGYTF.

The chain has TRBV7-6 and TRBJ2-7; the TCRdb call, TRBD2, lacks DNA for checking. Germline assignment: CDR1 SGHVS and CDR2 FNYEAQ. The CDR3 is 15 residues long. The CDR3 spells CASSPLAARAYEQYF.

V is TRBV7-7 and J is TRBJ2-1. The CDR3 length is 13 residues. The germline CDR1 and CDR2 sequences are SSHAT and FNYEAQ (reference sequence). The CDR3 spells CASSLGTYNEQFF.

The J gene is TRBJ2-2, the V gene TRBV7-9; the D gene TCRdb calls, TRBD2, cannot be checked with no DNA. The CDR3 covers 13 residues. CDR1 and CDR2 (germline): SEHNR, FQNEAQ (reference sequence). The CDR3 protein is CARLGLNTGELFF. The entire variable domain, with the rest obtained from reference TRBV7-9 and TRBJ2-2, is as follows: DTGVSQNPRHKITKRGQNVTFRCDPISEHNRLYWYRQTLGQGPEFLTYFQNEAQLEKSRLLSDRFSAERPKGSFSTLEIQRTEQGDSAMYLCARLGLNTGELFFGEGSRLTVL.

The chain employs TRBV3-1 and TRBJ2-5; the D call of TRBD1 rests on TCRdb alone, since no DNA is present to check it. The CDR3 is 16 amino acids. Germline lookup yields CDR1 LGHDT and CDR2 YNNKEL (reference sequence). Here the CDR3 reads CASSQDRGVLVETQYF.

The V call is TRBV5-1, the J call TRBJ1-2; TCRdb indicates TRBD1, and absent DNA this call remains unverified. This CDR3 has 16 residues. CDR1 is SGHRS, CDR2 YFSETQ, per germline. This CDR3 is CASSPTGTGIPYGYTF.

This chain uses TRBV20-1 with TRBJ1-2; TCRdb lists TRBD1, though no DNA is available to test this call. The CDR3 is 13 amino acids. Germline-derived CDR1 and CDR2 are DFQATT and SNEGSKA (reference sequence). This chain's CDR3 is CSALPLRGNGYTF.

Here the CDR3 reads CASSEALAGGDYEQYF. The chain combines TRBV2 with TRBJ2-7; TCRdb's D call of TRBD2 is untestable without DNA. The V gene's germline CDR1 is SNHLY and CDR2 FYNNEI. The CDR3 totals 16 residues. Based on the CDR3 plus reference TRBV2 and TRBJ2-7, the full variable domain is EPEVTQTPSHQVTQMGQEVILRCVPISNHLYFYWYRQILGQKVEFLVSFYNNEISEKSEIFDDQFSVERPDGSNFTLKIRSTKLEDSAMYFCASSEALAGGDYEQYFGPGTRLTVT.

The chain uses TRBV6-1 and TRBJ2-3. Germline lookup yields CDR1 MNHNS and CDR2 SASEGT. The CDR3 is 14 amino acids. The CDR3 sequence is CASSPREGTDTQYF.

This sequence joins TRBV12-3 or TRBV12-4 and TRBJ1-6. CDR3 length equals 14 residues. The CDR3 sequence: CASSSLSYNSPLHF.

The chain links TRBV20-1 to TRBJ2-1; TCRdb's D gene call, TRBD2, goes unchecked for lack of DNA. Germline CDR1 is DFQATT and CDR2 is SNEGSKA (reference sequence). This CDR3 has 18 amino acids. The CDR3 sequence: CSPLASGGSLDSYNEQFF.

The V call is TRBV18, the J call TRBJ1-3. The CDR3 loop spans 14 amino acids. Looked up from germline, CDR1 is KGHSH and CDR2 is LQKENI. This chain's CDR3 is CASFSGLSGNTIYF.

The rearrangement joins TRBV20-1 to TRBJ2-1. Germline loops: CDR1 DFQATT, CDR2 SNEGSKA (reference sequence). This CDR3 comprises 13 residues. The CDR3 region is CSANRELYNEQFF.

The rearrangement uses TRBV5-6 and TRBJ2-5; TCRdb calls TRBD2, which cannot be checked without DNA. This CDR3 has 19 amino acids. Germline lookup yields CDR1 SGHDT and CDR2 YYEEEE. The CDR3 spells CASSSFWRLAGGPPETQYF.

V and J are TRBV10-3 and TRBJ2-3; TCRdb selects TRBD1, and the lack of DNA leaves this call unchecked. This CDR3 has 14 residues. Germline CDR1 ENHRY, CDR2 SYGVKD. CDR3 protein: CAISDLQGTDTQYF.

The CDR3 sequence is CASSLSAATSTEAFF. The V call is TRBV5-5, the J call TRBJ1-1; TCRdb's D call of TRBD1 is untestable without DNA. The germline V gene has CDR1 SGHKS and CDR2 YYEKEE (reference sequence). CDR3 size: 15 residues. Filled out from reference TRBV5-5 and TRBJ1-1, the complete variable domain reads DAGVTQSPTHLIKTRGQQVTLRCSPISGHKSVSWYQQVLGQGPQFIFQYYEKEERGRGNFPDRFSARQFPNYSSELNVNALLLGDSALYLCASSLSAATSTEAFFGQGTRLTVV.

The chain links TRBV13 to TRBJ2-1; as DNA is missing, the TRBD1 call by TCRdb cannot be tested. Per germline, CDR1 PRHDT and CDR2 FYEKMQ (reference sequence). This CDR3 spans 15 amino acids. The CDR3 loop reads CASSPTGAGGNEQFF. The whole variable domain, filled in from reference TRBV13 and TRBJ2-1, reads AAGVIQSPRHLIKEKRETATLKCYPIPRHDTVYWYQQGPGQDPQFLISFYEKMQSDKGSIPDRFSAQQFSDYHSELNMSSLELGDSALYFCASSPTGAGGNEQFFGPGTRLTVL.

The chain uses TRBV7-2 and TRBJ1-6; TCRdb's D gene call, TRBD1, goes unchecked for lack of DNA. CDR1 is SGHTA, CDR2 FQGNSA, per germline. The CDR3 has 15 residues. The CDR3 sequence: CASSSSRGDNSPLHF. The full variable domain, with the rest looked up from reference TRBV7-2 and TRBJ1-6, is GAGVSQSPSNKVTEKGKDVELRCDPISGHTALYWYRQSLGQGLEFLIYFQGNSAPDKSGLPSDRFSAERTGGSVSTLTIQRTQQEDSAVYLCASSSSRGDNSPLHFGNGTRLTVT.

The chain recombines TRBV7-2 with TRBJ2-4; TCRdb names TRBD1, which stays unverified in the absence of DNA. The CDR3 length is 13 residues. The germline V gene encodes CDR1 SGHTA and CDR2 FQGNSA. This chain's CDR3 is CASSYRGQNMQYF.

The chain links TRBV18 to TRBJ2-3; as DNA is missing, the TRBD2 call by TCRdb cannot be tested. Germline values: CDR1 KGHSH, CDR2 LQKENI. This CDR3 comprises 19 residues. CDR3: CASSPGLAGAMSSTDTQYF.